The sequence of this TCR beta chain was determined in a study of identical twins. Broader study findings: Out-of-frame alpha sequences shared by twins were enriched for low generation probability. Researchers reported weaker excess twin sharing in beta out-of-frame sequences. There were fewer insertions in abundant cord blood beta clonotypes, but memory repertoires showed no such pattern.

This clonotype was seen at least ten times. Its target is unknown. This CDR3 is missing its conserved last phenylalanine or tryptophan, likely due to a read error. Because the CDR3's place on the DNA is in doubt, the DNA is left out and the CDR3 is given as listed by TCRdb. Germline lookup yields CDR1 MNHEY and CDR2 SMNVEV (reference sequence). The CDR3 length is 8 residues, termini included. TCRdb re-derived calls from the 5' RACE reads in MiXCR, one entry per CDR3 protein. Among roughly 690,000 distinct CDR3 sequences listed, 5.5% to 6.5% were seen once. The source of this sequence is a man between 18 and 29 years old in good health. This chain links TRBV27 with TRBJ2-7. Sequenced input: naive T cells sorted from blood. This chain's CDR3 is CASSLLRG.